A single T cell receptor beta chain is shown here with its context. Its antigen is undetermined. This sample is part of a study of post-analysis software for immune sequencing data. Study results and caveats: The authors found that F measure strongly co-clustered same-batch samples. Controls significantly exceeded multiple sclerosis patients in normalized Chao1 diversity. Included in a set of about 5 TRBV segments more frequent in patients than controls were TRBV5-6, TRBV5-1 and TRBV20-1.

V shed 1 base and J 6 bases; nucleotides not matched to a gene: 7. The germline CDR1 and CDR2 sequences are SGHNT and YENEEA. The CDR3 sequence is 16 residues long. Libraries were made from TCR beta cDNA, and they carried unique molecular identifiers. cDNA molecules numbering roughly 0.5 million came from approximately 0.91 to 9.4 million T cells. TCRdb redid the calling of the PCR reads with MiXCR, one entry per CDR3 protein. Of about 560,000 distinct CDR3 sequences listed, 40% to 50% are singletons. V and J are TRBV11-3 and TRBJ2-1, with TRBD2 matching over 9 bases. This receptor was identified in a girl aged 5-17 years with multiple sclerosis. The material sequenced was blood. In DNA form, the CDR3 reads TGTGCCAGCAGCTTAGTTCATAGCGGGAGTCTCAATGAGCAGTTCTTC. It encodes CASSLVHSGSLNEQFF.